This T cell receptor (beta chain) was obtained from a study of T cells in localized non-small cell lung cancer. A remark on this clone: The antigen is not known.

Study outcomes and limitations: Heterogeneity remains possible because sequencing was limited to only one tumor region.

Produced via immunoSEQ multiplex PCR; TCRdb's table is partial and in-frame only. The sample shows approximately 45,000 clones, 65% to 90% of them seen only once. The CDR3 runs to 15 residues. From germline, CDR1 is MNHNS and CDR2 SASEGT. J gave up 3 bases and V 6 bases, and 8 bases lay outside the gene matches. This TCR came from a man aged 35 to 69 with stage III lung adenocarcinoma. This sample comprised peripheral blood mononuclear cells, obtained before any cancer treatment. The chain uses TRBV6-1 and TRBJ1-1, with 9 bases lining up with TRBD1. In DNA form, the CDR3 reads TGTGCCAGCAGCGCGATACAGGGGGCCGACACTGAAGCTTTCTTT. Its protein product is CASSAIQGADTEAFF.